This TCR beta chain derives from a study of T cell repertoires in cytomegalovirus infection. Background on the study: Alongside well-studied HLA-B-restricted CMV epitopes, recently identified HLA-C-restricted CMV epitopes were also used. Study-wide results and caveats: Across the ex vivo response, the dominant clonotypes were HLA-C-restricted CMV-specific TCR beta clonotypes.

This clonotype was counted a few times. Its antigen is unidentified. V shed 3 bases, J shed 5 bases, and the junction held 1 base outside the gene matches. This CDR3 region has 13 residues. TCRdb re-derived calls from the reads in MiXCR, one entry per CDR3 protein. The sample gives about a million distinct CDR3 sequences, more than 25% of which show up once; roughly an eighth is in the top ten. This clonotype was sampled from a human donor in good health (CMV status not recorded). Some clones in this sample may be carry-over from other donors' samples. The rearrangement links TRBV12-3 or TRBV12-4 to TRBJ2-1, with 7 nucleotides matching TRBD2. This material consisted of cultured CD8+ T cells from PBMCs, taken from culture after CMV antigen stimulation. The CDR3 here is CASSFAGDNEQFF. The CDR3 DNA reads TGTGCCAGCAGTTTCGCGGGGGACAATGAGCAGTTCTTC.